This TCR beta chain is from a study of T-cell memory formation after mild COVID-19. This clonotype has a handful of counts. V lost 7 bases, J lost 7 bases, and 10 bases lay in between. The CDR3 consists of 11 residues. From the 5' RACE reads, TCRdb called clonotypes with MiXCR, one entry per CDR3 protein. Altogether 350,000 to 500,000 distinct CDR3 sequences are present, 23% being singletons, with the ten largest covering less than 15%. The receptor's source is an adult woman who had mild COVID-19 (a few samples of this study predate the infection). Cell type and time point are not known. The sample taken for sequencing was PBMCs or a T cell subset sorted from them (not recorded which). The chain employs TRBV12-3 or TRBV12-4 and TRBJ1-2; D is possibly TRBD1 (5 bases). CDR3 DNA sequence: TGTGCCAGCATGGCCAGGGCTGGCTACACCTTC. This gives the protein CASMARAGYTF.